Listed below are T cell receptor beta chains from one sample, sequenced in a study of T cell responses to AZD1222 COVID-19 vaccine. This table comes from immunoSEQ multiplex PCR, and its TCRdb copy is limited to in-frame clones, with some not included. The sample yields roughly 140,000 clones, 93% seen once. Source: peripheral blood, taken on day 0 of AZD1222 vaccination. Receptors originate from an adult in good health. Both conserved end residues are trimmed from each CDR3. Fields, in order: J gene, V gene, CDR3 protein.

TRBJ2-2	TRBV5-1	ASSPSRSGTFSGELF
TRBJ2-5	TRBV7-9	ASKRLAGHQETQY
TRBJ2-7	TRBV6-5	ASGLRGGYEQY
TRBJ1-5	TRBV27	ASSFNGQTYSNQPQH
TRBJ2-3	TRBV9	ASSVELRTDTQY
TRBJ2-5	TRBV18	ASSPQGAGETQY
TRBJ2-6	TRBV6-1	ASSEGSSGANVLT
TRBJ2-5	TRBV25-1	ASSEFRRAQETQY
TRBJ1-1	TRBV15	ATSRVPGGGTEAF
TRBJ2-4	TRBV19	ASSIAGLRNIQY
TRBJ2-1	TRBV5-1	ASSFRQGPEQF
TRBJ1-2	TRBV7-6	ASSPRGQGWYGYT
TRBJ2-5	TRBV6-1	ASSDRVGETQY
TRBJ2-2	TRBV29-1	SVVADRDPGELF
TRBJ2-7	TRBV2	ASSALGGEQY
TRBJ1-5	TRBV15	ATSGGQGAFQPQH
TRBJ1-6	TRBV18	ASSRARQGEYSPLH
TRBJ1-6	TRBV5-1	ASSLEGQGVSPLH
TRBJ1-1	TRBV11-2	ASSSDRGTEAF
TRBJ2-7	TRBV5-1	ASSSTPGSEQY
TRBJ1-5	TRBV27	ASRQSGQGPVQPQH
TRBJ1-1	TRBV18	ASFPKGGRNTEAF
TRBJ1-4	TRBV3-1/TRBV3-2	ASSPTHRGEEKLF
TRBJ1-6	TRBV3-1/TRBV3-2	ASSQVQGDSPLH
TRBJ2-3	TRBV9	ASSPSTGQGTDTQY
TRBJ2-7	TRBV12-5	ASGLVVGSSYEQY
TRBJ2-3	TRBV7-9	ASSLGTSGDPDTQY
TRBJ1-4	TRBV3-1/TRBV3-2	AHLVPGQGYEKLF
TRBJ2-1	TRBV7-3	ASSSGTSGKDEQF
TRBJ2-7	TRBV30	AWSPGLAAYEQY
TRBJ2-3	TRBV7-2	ASSLIGTALSTDTQY
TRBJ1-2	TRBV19	ASSILELHGYT
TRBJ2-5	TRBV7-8	ASSLGPGFQY
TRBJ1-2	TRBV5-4	ATRGGGPYGYT
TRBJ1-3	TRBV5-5	ASSRQSSGNTIY
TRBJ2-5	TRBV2	ASRGSGSETQY
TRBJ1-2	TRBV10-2	ASSAGSRRDGYT
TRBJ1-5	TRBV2	ASSLTGTDKGEPQH
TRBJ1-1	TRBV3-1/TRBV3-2	ASSHQGEAF
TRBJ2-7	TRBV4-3	ASSPRVSGTYEQY
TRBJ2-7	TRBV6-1	ASSAHSGQGAFYEQY
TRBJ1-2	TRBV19	ASSKGGGNYGYT
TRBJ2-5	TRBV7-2	ASSDEGFGETQY
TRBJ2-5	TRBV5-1	ASSFLPSTVQETQY
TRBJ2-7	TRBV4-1	ASSPGTGPAYEQY
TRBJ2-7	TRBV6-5	ASGQGKVHEQY